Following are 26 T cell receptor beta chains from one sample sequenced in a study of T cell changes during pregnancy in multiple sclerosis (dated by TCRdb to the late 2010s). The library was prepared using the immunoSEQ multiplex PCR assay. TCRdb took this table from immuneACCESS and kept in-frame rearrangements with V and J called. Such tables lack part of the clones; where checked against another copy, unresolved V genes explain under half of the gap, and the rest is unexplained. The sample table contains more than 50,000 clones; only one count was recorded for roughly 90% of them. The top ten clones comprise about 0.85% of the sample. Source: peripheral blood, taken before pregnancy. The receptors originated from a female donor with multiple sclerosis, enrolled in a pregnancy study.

CDR3 DNA sequence: TGTGCCAGCAGCAGGGCGTTCGGGGCAGATACGCAGTATTTT. Amino acids: CASSRAFGADTQYF. The chain has TRBV21-1 and TRBJ2-3; the table names TRBD2, a call not compared with the DNA. TRBV21-1 is noted as a pseudogene. CDR3 length: 14 residues.

CDR3 residues: CASSLATGSWDTEAFF. The DNA of the CDR3 is TGTGCCAGCAGTTTGGCCACCGGGTCCTGGGACACTGAAGCTTTCTTT. The chain joins TRBV6-5 to TRBJ1-1; D not resolved. The V and J ends lost 4 bases and 3 bases respectively, with 18 bases between them. Germline lookup yields CDR1 MNHEY and CDR2 SVGAGI. This CDR3 has 16 amino acids.

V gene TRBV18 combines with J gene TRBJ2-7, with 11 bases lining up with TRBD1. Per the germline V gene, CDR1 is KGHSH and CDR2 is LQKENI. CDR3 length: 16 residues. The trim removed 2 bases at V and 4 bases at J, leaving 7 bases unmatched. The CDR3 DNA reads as TGTGCCAGCTCACCAGTTGGGACAGGGGGAAGGTACGAGCAGTACTTC. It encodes CASSPVGTGGRYEQYF.

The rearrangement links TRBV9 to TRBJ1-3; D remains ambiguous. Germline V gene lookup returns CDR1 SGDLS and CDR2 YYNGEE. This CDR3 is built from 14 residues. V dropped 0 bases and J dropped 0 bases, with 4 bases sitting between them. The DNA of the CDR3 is TGTGCCAGCAGCGTAGCAGGCTCTGGAAACACCATATATTTT. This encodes CASSVAGSGNTIYF.

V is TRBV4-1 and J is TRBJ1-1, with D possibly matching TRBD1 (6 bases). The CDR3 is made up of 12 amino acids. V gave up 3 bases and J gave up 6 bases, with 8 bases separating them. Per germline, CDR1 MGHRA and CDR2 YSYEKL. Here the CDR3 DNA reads TGCGCCAGCAGCCATCCAGGGGCTGAAGCTTTCTTT. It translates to CASSHPGAEAFF.

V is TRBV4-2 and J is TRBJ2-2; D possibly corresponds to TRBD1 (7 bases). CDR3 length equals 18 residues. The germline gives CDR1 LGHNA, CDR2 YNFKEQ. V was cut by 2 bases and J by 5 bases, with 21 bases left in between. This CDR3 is CASSQLYGGGAGTGELFF. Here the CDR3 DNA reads TGTGCCAGCAGCCAACTCTACGGAGGGGGCGCGGGGACCGGGGAGCTGTTTTTT.

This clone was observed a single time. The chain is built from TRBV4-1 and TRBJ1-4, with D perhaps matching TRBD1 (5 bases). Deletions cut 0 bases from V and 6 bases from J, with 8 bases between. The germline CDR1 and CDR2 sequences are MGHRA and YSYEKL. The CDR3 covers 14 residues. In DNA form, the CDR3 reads TGCGCCAGCAGCCAAGAGGGGACTGATGAAAAACTGTTTTTT. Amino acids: CASSQEGTDEKLFF.

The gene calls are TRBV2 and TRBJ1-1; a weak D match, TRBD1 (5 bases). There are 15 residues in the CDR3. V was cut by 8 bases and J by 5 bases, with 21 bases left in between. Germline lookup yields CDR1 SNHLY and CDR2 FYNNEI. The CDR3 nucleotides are TGTGCCAGCGGGGCGTCGGGCCCCCGATATACTGAAGCTTTCTTT. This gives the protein CASGASGPRYTEAFF.

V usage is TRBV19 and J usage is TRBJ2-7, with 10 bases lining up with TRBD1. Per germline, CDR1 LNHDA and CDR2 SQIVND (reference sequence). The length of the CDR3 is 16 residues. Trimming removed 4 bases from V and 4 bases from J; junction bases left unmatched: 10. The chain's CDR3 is CASSSGQGVSLYEQYF. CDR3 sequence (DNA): TGTGCCAGTAGTAGCGGACAGGGGGTGTCCTTATACGAGCAGTACTTC.

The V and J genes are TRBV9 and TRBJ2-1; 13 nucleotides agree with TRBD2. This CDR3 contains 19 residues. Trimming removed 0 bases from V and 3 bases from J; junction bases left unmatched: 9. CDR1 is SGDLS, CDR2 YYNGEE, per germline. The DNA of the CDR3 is TGTGCCAGCAGCGTAGACCCTACCGGACTAGCGGGGGACTACAATGAGCAGTTCTTC. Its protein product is CASSVDPTGLAGDYNEQFF. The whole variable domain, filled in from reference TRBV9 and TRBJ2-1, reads DSGVTQTPKHLITATGQRVTLRCSPRSGDLSVYWYQQSLDQGLQFLIQYYNGEERAKGNILERFSAQQFPDLHSELNLSSLELGDSALYFCASSVDPTGLAGDYNEQFFGPGTRLTVL.

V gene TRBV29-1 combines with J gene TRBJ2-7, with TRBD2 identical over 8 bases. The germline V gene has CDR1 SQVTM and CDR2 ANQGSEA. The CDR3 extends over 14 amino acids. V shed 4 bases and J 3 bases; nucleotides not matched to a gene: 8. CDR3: CSVGESGGFYEQYF. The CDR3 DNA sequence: TGCAGCGTTGGGGAAAGCGGGGGATTCTACGAGCAGTACTTC.

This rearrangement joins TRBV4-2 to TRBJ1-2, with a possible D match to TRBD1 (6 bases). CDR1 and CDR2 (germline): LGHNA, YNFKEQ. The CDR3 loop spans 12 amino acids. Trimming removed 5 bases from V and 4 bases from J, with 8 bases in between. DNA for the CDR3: TGTGCCAGCAGCGGGGGGGCCTATGGCTACACCTTC. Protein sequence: CASSGGAYGYTF.

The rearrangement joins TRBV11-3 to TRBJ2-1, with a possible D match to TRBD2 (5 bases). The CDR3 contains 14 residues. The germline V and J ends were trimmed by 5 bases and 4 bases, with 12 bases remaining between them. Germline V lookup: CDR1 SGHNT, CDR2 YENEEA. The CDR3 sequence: CASSARRGYNEQFF. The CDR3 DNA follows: TGTGCCAGCAGCGCTCGGAGAGGGTACAATGAGCAGTTCTTC.

The CDR3 coding sequence is TGTGCCAGCAAATTCGGCAGGGGATTGAACACTGAAGCTTTCTTT. Protein: CASKFGRGLNTEAFF. The chain uses TRBV6-5 and TRBJ1-1; possible D gene TRBD1, 6 bases. The CDR3 loop spans 15 amino acids. Trimming cost V 7 bases and J 0 bases, with 15 bases left between them. The germline gives CDR1 MNHEY, CDR2 SVGAGI.

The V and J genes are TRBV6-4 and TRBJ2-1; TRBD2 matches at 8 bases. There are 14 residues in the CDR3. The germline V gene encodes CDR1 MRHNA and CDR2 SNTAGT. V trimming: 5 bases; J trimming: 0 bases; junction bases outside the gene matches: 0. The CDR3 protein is CASSRGGSYNEQFF. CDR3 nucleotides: TGTGCCAGCAGTCGGGGGGGCTCCTACAATGAGCAGTTCTTC.

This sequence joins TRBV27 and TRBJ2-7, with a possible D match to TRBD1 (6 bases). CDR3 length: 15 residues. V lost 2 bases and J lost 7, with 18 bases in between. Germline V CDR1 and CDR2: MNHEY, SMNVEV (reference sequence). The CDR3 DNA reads TGTGCCAGCAGTTTAAGGAGACAGGACCCCGGAGAGCAGTACTTC. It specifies CASSLRRQDPGEQYF.

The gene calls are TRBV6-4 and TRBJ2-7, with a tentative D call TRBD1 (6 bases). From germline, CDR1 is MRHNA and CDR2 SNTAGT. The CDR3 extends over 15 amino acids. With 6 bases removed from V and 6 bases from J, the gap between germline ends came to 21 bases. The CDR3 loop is CASSQTGSPDFEQYF. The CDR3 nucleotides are TGTGCCAGCAGCCAAACAGGGTCCCCAGATTTCGAGCAGTACTTC.

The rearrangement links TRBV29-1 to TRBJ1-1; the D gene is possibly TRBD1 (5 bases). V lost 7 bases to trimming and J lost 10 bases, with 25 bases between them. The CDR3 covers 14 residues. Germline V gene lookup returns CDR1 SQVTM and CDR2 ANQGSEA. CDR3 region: CSAAILPRALGAFF. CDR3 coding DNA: TGCAGCGCCGCGATCCTCCCCAGGGCCTTGGGAGCTTTCTTT.

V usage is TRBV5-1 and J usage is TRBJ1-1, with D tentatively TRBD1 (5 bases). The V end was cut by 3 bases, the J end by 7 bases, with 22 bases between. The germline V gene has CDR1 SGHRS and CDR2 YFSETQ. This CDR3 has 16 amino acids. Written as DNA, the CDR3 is TGCGCCAGCAGCTCTATACTATGGCGGGGGGAAAGTGAAGCTTTCTTT. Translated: CASSSILWRGESEAFF.

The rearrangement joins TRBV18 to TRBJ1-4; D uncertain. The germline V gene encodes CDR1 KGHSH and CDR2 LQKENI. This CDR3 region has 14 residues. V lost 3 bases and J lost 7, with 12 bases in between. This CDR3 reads CASSPRPRGEKLFF. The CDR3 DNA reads TGTGCCAGCTCACCCAGGCCCCGGGGTGAAAAACTGTTTTTT.

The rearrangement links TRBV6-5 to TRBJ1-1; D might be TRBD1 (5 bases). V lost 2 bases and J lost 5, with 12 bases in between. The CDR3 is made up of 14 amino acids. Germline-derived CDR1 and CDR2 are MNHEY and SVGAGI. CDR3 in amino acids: CASSYGGGGTEAFF. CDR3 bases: TGTGCCAGCAGTTACGGTGGGGGGGGAACTGAAGCTTTCTTT.

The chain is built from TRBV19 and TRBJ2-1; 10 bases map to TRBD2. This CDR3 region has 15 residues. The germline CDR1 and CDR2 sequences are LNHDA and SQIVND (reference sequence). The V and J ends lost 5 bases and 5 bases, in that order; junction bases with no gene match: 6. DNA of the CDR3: TGTGCCAGTAGTCCCCGGCTAGCGGGAGACAATGAGCAGTTCTTC. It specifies CASSPRLAGDNEQFF.

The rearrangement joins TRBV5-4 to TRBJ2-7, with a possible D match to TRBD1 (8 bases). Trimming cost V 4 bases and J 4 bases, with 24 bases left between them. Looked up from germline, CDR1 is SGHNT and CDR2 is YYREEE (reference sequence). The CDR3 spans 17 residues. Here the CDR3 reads CASSPSLRQGREYEQYF. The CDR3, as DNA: TGTGCCAGCAGCCCCTCCCTACGACAGGGGAGGGAGTACGAGCAGTACTTC.

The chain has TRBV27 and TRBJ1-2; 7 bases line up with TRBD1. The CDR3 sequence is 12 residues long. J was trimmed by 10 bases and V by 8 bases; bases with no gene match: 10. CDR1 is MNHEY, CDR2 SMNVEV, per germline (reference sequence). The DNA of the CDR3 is TGTGCCAGCGGGAACAGGGGTTTCGACTACACCTTC. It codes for CASGNRGFDYTF.

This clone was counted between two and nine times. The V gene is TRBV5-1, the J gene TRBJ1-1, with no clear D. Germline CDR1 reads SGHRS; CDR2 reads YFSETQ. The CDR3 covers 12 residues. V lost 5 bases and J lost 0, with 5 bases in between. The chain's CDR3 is CASRELNTEAFF. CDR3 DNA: TGCGCCAGCAGGGAGCTGAACACTGAAGCTTTCTTT.

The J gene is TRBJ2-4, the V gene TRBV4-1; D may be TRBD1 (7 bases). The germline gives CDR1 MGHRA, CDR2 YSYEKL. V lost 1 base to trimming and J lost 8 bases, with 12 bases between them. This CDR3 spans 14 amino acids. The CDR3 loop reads CASSQAGRGDIQYF. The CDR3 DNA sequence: TGCGCCAGCAGCCAAGCCGGCAGGGGGGACATTCAGTACTTC.